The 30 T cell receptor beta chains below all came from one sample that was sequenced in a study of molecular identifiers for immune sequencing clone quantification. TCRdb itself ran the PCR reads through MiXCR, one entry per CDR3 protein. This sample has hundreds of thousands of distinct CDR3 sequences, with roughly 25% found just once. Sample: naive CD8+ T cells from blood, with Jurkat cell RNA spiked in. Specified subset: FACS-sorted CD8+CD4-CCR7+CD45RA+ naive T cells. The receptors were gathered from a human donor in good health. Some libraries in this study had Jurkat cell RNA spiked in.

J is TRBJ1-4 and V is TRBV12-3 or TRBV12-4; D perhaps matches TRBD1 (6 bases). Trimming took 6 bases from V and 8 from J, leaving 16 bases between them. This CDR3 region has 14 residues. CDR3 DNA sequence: TGTGCCAGCAGGCCGCAGGGGCTTGTGGAAAAACTGTTTTTT. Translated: CASRPQGLVEKLFF.

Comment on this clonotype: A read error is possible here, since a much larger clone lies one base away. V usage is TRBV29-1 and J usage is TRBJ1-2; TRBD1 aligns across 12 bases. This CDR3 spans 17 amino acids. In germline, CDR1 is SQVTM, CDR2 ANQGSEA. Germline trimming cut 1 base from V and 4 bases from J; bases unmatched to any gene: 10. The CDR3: CSVEVVPRDRGPYGYTF. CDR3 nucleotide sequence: TGCAGCGTTGAAGTAGTCCCCCGGGACAGGGGGCCCTATGGCTACACCTTC.

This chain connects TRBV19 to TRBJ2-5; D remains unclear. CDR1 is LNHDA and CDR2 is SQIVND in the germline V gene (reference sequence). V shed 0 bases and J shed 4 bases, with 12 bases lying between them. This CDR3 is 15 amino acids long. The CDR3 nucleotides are TGTGCCAGTAGTATAGATCTGACCCCACCAGAGACCCAGTACTTC. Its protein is CASSIDLTPPETQYF. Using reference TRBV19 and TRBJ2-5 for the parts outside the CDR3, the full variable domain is DGGITQSPKYLFRKEGQNVTLSCEQNLNHDAMYWYRQDPGQGLRLIYYSQIVNDFQKGDIAEGYSVSREKKESFPLTVTSAQKNPTAFYLCASSIDLTPPETQYFGPGTRLLVL.

CDR3 nucleotides: TGTGCCAGCAGCTTGGCCTTGGGACAGGCCGCCTACGAGCAGTACTTC. This codes for CASSLALGQAAYEQYF. This sequence joins TRBV5-4 and TRBJ2-7, with TRBD1 matching over 8 bases. V shed 0 bases, J shed 2 bases, and the junction held 7 bases outside the gene matches. CDR3 size: 16 residues. Germline CDR1 is SGHNT and CDR2 is YYREEE (reference sequence).

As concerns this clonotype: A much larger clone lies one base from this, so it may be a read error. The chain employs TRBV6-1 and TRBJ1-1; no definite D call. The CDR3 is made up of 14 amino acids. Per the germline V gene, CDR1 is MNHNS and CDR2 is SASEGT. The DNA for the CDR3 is TGTGCCAGCAGTAAAGCGTACCGAACACTCGAAGCTTTCTTT. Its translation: CASSKAYRTLEAFF.

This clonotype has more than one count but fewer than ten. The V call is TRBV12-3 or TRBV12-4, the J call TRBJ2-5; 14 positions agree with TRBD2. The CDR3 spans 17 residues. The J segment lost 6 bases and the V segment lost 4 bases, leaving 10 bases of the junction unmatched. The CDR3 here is CASSSGTSGSSAKTQYF. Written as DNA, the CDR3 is TGTGCCAGCAGTTCCGGGACTAGCGGGAGTTCGGCGAAGACCCAGTACTTC.

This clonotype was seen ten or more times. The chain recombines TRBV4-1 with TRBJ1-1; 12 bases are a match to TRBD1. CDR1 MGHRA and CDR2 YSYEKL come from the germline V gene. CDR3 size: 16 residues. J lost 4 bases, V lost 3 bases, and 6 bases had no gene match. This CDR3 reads CASSQWDRGLGTEAFF. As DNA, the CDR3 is TGCGCCAGCAGCCAGTGGGACAGGGGGCTGGGCACTGAAGCTTTCTTT.

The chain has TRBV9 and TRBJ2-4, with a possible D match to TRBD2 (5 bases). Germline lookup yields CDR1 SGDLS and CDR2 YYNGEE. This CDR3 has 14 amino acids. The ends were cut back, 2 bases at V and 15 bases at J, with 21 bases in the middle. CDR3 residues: CASSVGDYTYPRYF. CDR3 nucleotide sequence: TGTGCCAGCAGCGTTGGTGACTACACCTACCCACGGTACTTC.

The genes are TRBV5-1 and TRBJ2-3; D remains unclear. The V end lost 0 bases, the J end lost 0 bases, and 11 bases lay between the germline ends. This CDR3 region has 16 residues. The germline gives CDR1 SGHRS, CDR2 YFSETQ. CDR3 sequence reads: CASSLVEVTSTDTQYF. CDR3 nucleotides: TGCGCCAGCAGCTTGGTTGAGGTAACTAGCACAGATACGCAGTATTTT.

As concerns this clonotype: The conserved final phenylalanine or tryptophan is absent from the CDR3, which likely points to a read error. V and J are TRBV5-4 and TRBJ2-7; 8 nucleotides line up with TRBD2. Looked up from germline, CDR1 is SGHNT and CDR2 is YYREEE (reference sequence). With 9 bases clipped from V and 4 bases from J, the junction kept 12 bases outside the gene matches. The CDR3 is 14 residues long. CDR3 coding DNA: TGTGCCACAAGCCTCGGGGGGGCCAGATACGAGCAGTACCTC. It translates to CATSLGGARYEQYL.

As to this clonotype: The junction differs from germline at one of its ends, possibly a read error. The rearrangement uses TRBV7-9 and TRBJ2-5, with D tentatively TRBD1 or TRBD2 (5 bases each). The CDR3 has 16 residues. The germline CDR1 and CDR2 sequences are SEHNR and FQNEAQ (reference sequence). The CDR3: CASSPRDGHLQGTQYF. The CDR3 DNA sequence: TGTGCCAGCAGCCCAAGGGACGGTCACCTTCAAGGGACCCAGTACTTC.

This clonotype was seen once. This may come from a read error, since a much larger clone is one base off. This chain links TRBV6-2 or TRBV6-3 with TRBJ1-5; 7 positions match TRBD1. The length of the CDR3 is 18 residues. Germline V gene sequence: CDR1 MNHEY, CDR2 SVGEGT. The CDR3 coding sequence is TGTGCCAGCAGTTTCGACAGGGAGGTCCCAGCGTATAATCGGCCCCAGCATTTT. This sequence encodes CASSFDREVPAYNRPQHF.

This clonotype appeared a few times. Here the CDR3 reads CAISEGPLSYEQYF. The CDR3 region has the DNA TGTGCCATCAGTGAGGGCCCTCTCTCCTACGAGCAGTACTTC. The chain has TRBV10-3 and TRBJ2-7; D uncertain. Germline CDR1 reads ENHRY; CDR2 reads SYGVKD. The CDR3 is 14 residues long. The V end lost 2 bases, the J end lost 0 bases, and 8 bases lay between the germline ends.

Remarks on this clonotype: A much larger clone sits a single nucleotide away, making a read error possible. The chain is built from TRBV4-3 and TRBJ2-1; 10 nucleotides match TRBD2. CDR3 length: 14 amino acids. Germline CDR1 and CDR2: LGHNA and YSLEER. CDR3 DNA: TGCGCCAGCACCCAAGGACTAGCGGACAATGAGCAGCTCTTC. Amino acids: CASTQGLADNEQLF.

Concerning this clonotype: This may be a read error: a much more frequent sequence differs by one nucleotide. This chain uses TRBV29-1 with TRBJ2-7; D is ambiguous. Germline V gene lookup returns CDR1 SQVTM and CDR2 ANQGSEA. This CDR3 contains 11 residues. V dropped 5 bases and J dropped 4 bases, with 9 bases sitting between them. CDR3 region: CSVTVWYEQYF. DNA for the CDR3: TGCAGCGTTACCGTGTGGTACGAGCAGTACTTC.

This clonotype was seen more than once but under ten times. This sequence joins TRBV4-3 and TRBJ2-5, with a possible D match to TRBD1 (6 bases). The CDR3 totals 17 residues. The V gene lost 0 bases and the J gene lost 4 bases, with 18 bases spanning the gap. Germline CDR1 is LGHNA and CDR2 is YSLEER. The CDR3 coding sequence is TGCGCCAGCAGCCAAGATAAGTCCAGGGGATGGGGAGAGACCCAGTACTTC. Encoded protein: CASSQDKSRGWGETQYF.

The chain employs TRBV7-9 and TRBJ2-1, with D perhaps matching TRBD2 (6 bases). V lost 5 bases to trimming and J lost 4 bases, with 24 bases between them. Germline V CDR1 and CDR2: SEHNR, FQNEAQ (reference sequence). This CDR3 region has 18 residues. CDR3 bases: TGTGCCAGCAGCCCACGGGACTTCACGGTCGGAGGGTACAATGAGCAGTTCTTC. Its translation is CASSPRDFTVGGYNEQFF. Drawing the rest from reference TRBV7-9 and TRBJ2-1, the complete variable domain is DTGVSQNPRHKITKRGQNVTFRCDPISEHNRLYWYRQTLGQGPEFLTYFQNEAQLEKSRLLSDRFSAERPKGSFSTLEIQRTEQGDSAMYLCASSPRDFTVGGYNEQFFGPGTRLTVL.

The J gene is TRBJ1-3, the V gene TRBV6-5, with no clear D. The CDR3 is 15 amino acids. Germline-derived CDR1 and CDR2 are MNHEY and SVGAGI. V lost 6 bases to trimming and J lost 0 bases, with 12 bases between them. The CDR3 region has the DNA TGTGCCAGCAGCTTGACGGAGAGCTCTGGAAACACCATATATTTT. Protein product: CASSLTESSGNTIYF.

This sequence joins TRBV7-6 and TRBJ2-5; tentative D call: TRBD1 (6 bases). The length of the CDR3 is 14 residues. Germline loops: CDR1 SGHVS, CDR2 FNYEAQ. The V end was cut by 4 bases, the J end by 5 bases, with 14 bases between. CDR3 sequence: CASSSWGRGETQYF. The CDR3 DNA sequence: TGTGCCAGCAGCTCATGGGGGCGCGGGGAGACCCAGTACTTC.

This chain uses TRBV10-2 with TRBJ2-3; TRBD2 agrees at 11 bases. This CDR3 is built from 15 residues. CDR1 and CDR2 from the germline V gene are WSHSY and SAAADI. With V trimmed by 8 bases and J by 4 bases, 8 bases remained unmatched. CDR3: CASRISGGAPDTQYF. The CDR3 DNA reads TGCGCCAGCCGAATTAGCGGGGGGGCCCCAGATACGCAGTATTTT.

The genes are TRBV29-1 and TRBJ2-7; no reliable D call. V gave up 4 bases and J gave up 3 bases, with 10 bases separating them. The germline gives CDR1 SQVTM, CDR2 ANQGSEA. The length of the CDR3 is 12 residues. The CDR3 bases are TGCAGCGTTGTCTCTCACTTCTACGAGCAGTACTTC. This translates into CSVVSHFYEQYF.

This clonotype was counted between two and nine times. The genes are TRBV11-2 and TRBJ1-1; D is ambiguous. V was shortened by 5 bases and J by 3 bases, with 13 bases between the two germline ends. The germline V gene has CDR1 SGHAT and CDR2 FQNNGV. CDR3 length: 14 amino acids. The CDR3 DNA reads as TGTGCCAGCAGCCCACCCCCCGGGTACACTGAAGCTTTCTTT. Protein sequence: CASSPPPGYTEAFF. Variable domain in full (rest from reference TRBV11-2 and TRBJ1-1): EAGVAQSPRYKIIEKRQSVAFWCNPISGHATLYWYQQILGQGPKLLIQFQNNGVVDDSQLPKDRFSAERLKGVDSTLKIQPAKLEDSAVYLCASSPPPGYTEAFFGQGTRLTVV.

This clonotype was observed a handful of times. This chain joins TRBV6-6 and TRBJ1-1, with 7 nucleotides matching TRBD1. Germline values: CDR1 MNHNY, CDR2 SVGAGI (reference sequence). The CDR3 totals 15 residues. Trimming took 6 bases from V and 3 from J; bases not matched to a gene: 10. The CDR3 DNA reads TGTGCCAGCAGGATCGAGGGGGCGAGGGACACTGAAGCTTTCTTT. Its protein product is CASRIEGARDTEAFF.

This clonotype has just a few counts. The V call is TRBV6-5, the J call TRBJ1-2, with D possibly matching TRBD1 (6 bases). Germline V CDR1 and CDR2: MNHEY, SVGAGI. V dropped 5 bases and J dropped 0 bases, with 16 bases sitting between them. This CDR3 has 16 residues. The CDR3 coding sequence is TGTGCCAGCAGTACTAGACAGGCCGTTGCTAACTATGGCTACACCTTC. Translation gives CASSTRQAVANYGYTF.

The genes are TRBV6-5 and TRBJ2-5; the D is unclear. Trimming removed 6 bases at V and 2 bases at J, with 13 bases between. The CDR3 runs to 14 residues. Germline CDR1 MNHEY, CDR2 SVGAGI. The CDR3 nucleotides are TGTGCCAGCAGCCAAGCAGTTCTTCAAGAGACCCAGTACTTC. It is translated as CASSQAVLQETQYF.

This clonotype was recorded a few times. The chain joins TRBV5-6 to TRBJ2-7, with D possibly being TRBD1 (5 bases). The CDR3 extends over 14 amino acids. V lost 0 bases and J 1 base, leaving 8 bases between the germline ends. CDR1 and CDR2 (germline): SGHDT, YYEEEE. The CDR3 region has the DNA TGTGCCAGCAGCTTGGATCAGGGATCCTACGAGCAGTACTTC. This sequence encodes CASSLDQGSYEQYF.

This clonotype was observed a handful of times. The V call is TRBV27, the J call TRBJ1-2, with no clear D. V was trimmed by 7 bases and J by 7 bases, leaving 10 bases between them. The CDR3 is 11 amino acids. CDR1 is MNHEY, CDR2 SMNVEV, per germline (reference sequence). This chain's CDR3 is CASKGGGGYTF. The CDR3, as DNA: TGTGCCAGCAAAGGTGGTGGTGGCTACACCTTC.

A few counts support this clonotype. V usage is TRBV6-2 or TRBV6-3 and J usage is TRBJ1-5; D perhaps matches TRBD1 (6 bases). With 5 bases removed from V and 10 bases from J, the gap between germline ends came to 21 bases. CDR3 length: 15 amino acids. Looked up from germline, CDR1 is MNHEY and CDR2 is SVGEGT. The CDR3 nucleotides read TGTGCCAGCAGTCAATCGCTCGGGGGGCACCTACCCCAGCATTTT. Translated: CASSQSLGGHLPQHF.

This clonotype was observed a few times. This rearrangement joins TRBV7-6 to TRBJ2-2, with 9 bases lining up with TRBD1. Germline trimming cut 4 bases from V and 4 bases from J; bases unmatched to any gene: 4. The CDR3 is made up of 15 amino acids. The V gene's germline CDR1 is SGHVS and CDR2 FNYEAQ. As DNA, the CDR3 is TGTGCCAGCAGCTACAGGGGGCGAGGCACCGGGGAGCTGTTTTTT. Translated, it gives CASSYRGRGTGELFF.

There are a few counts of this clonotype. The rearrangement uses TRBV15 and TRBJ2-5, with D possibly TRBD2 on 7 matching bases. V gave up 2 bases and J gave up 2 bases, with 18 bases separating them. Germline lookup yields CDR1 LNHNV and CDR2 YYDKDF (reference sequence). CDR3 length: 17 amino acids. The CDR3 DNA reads TGTGCCACCAGCAGACTCGAGGGGGGGCTGGGGCAAGAGACCCAGTACTTC. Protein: CATSRLEGGLGQETQYF.